These 24 T cell receptor beta chains came from one sample sequenced in a study of shared clonotypes between healthy human individuals. This table comes from immunoSEQ multiplex PCR, and its TCRdb copy is limited to in-frame clones, with some not included. Of roughly 2 million clones listed, approximately 96% are singletons. Specimen: naive CD4+ T cells sorted from blood. The subset is: CD45RA+ positively selected. These TCRs come from a man younger than 30 in good health.

CDR3 in amino acids: CASSGMGGKQYF. Here the CDR3 DNA reads TGTGCCAGCAGTGGGATGGGGGGAAAACAGTATTTT. The chain joins TRBV28 to TRBJ2-3, with D possibly matching TRBD2 (6 bases). CDR3 length equals 12 residues. Germline lookup yields CDR1 MDHEN and CDR2 SYDVKM. Trimming left V 5 bases short and J 12 bases short, with 15 bases between.

The sample holds one count of this clone. The CDR3 region is CASSRLASYYEQYF. DNA of the CDR3: TGCGCCAGCTCTCGACTAGCCTCATATTACGAGCAGTACTTC. The rearrangement joins TRBV5-1 to TRBJ2-7; 7 bases are shared with TRBD2. V was clipped by 7 bases and J by 4 bases; unmatched bases: 11. This CDR3 comprises 14 residues. CDR1 is SGHRS and CDR2 is YFSETQ in the germline V gene.

The chain combines TRBV30 with TRBJ2-7, with a possible D match to TRBD1 (5 bases). CDR1 GTSNPN and CDR2 SVGIG come from the germline V gene (reference sequence). V gave up 5 bases and J gave up 7 bases, with 15 bases separating them. The CDR3 loop spans 12 amino acids. CDR3 DNA: TGTGCCTGGGGACACTCCGGTCTGGAGCAGTACTTC. Protein product: CAWGHSGLEQYF.

The chain joins TRBV10-3 to TRBJ2-1; 7 bases line up with TRBD2. V trimming: 7 bases; J trimming: 7 bases; junction bases outside the gene matches: 16. Germline CDR1 is ENHRY and CDR2 is SYGVKD. This CDR3 has 16 amino acids. The CDR3: CAITHSGTTLGNEQFF. CDR3 DNA: TGTGCCATCACCCACTCCGGGACTACCCTGGGGAATGAGCAGTTCTTC.

The chain carries TRBV4-3 and TRBJ2-3; D possibly matches TRBD1 or TRBD2 (5 bases each). The CDR3 contains 17 residues. Germline V gene sequence: CDR1 LGHNA, CDR2 YSLEER. Trimming left V 1 base short and J 2 bases short, with 16 bases between. The CDR3 DNA follows: TGCGCCAGCAGCCAAGGATGGGAGCTGGGGACCACAGATACGCAGTATTTT. Its translation: CASSQGWELGTTDTQYF.

This clone appeared once. This chain links TRBV19 with TRBJ2-5; D is undetermined. Germline-derived CDR1 and CDR2 are LNHDA and SQIVND (reference sequence). The V end lost 7 bases, the J end lost 7 bases, and 16 bases lay between the germline ends. CDR3 length equals 13 residues. DNA for the CDR3: TGTGCCAGTACCAATACTATTCCAGGGACCCAGTACTTC. Amino acid sequence: CASTNTIPGTQYF.

V is TRBV4-3 and J is TRBJ2-7; D unclear. Per the germline V gene, CDR1 is LGHNA and CDR2 is YSLEER. This CDR3 spans 14 amino acids. Deletions cut 0 bases from V and 6 bases from J, with 12 bases between. The CDR3 DNA reads TGCGCCAGCAGCCAAGATTTGGTTTGGGGCGAGCAGTACTTC. Translated, it gives CASSQDLVWGEQYF.

CDR3 in amino acids: CASSFLGLSYEQYF. CDR3 bases: TGTGCCAGCAGTTTCCTGGGACTCTCCTACGAGCAGTACTTC. The J gene is TRBJ2-7, the V gene TRBV6-6; tentatively, D is TRBD2 (6 bases). V gave up 4 bases and J gave up 0 bases, with 10 bases separating them. The CDR3 extends over 14 amino acids. Germline V CDR1 and CDR2: MNHNY, SVGAGI (reference sequence).

As concerns this clone: Distinct nucleotide sequences in the sample also encode this CDR3. The V gene is TRBV5-1, the J gene TRBJ2-3; the match to TRBD1 covers 9 bases. Germline CDR1 is SGHRS and CDR2 is YFSETQ. The CDR3 contains 15 residues. J gave up 0 bases and V 2 bases, and 1 base lay outside the gene matches. The CDR3 here is CASSLQGASTDTQYF. For the CDR3, the DNA is TGCGCCAGCAGCTTACAGGGGGCTAGCACAGATACGCAGTATTTT.

As DNA, the CDR3 is TGTGCCAGCAGACAGGGGGCCTCTGGAAACACCATATATTTT. Its translation: CASRQGASGNTIYF. The chain carries TRBV5-4 and TRBJ1-3, with 9 bases that match TRBD1. The trim removed 5 bases at V and 0 bases at J, leaving 0 bases unmatched. The germline CDR1 and CDR2 sequences are SGHNT and YYREEE (reference sequence). The CDR3 has 14 amino acids.

The chain employs TRBV7-2 and TRBJ1-5; 8 bases are a match to TRBD1. V shed 5 bases, J shed 5 bases, and the junction held 5 bases outside the gene matches. The CDR3 covers 14 residues. Germline-derived CDR1 and CDR2 are SGHTA and FQGNSA. CDR3 coding DNA: TGTGCCAGCAGCCCCGGACAGGGTCATCAGCCCCAGCATTTT. The encoded protein is CASSPGQGHQPQHF.

This clone was detected once. The V and J genes are TRBV18 and TRBJ1-2, with D possibly matching TRBD1 (5 bases). Trimming pared 6 bases from V and 8 bases from J, leaving 19 bases between. CDR1 KGHSH and CDR2 LQKENI come from the germline V gene. The CDR3 runs to 14 residues. CDR3 residues: CASSKDNSISGYTF. CDR3 DNA sequence: TGTGCCAGCTCGAAGGACAACTCAATATCGGGCTACACCTTC. The full variable domain, completed using reference TRBV18 and TRBJ1-2, is NAGVMQNPRHLVRRRGQEARLRCSPMKGHSHVYWYRQLPEEGLKFMVYLQKENIIDESGMPKERFSAEFPKEGPSILRIQQVVRGDSAAYFCASSKDNSISGYTFGSGTRLTVV.

V is TRBV5-4 and J is TRBJ1-2, with unresolved D. The CDR3 consists of 15 residues. Germline V gene data show CDR1 as SGHNT and CDR2 as YYREEE (reference sequence). The V and J ends lost 2 bases and 4 bases respectively, with 15 bases between them. CDR3 nucleotides: TGTGCCAGCAGCTTTTCCACCGGCCTGGGCTATGGCTACACCTTC. Amino acid sequence: CASSFSTGLGYGYTF.

The chain combines TRBV2 with TRBJ2-1, with 7 positions matching TRBD1. The CDR3 is 13 amino acids. Germline V CDR1 and CDR2: SNHLY, FYNNEI. The V and J ends lost 10 bases and 8 bases, in that order; junction bases with no gene match: 11. As DNA, the CDR3 is TGTGCCACAGGGCAAAGGGGGCGAGATGAGCAGTTCTTC. Protein: CATGQRGRDEQFF.

V and J are TRBV5-4 and TRBJ2-7, with D possibly TRBD2 on 7 matching bases. Germline-derived CDR1 and CDR2 are SGHNT and YYREEE (reference sequence). The CDR3 sequence is 18 residues long. The V end lost 0 bases, the J end lost 2 bases, and 21 bases lay between the germline ends. CDR3 coding DNA: TGTGCCAGCAGCTTGGCCGCGGTTAGGGCGGGGGCCGCCTACGAGCAGTACTTC. Translated: CASSLAAVRAGAAYEQYF.

This clone was found once. The junction departs from germline at one end; a sequencing error may be responsible. The chain is built from TRBV18 and TRBJ1-2; D unresolved. This CDR3 has 14 amino acids. The germline V gene has CDR1 KGHSH and CDR2 LQKENI. The CDR3 protein is CASSEDPMSYRYTF. CDR3 DNA sequence: TGTGCCAGTTCAGAAGACCCGATGTCCTATCGCTACACCTTC.

The chain has TRBV7-8 and TRBJ1-6; no reliable D call. The CDR3 runs 15 residues. V shed 5 bases and J shed 6 bases, with 14 bases lying between them. CDR1 SGHVS and CDR2 FQNEAQ come from the germline V gene. The DNA for the CDR3 is TGTGCCAGCAGCCCGTATGTAGGTAGTAATTCACCCCTCCACTTT. Protein sequence: CASSPYVGSNSPLHF.

This clone was observed once. V usage is TRBV11-2 and J usage is TRBJ2-1, with 9 bases matching TRBD1. V shed 1 base, J shed 6 bases, and the junction held 4 bases outside the gene matches. This CDR3 spans 15 amino acids. Germline CDR1 SGHAT, CDR2 FQNNGV. The CDR3 coding sequence is TGTGCCAGCAGCTTAGCCGGGACAGGGCTCAATGAGCAGTTCTTC. Its protein is CASSLAGTGLNEQFF.

J is TRBJ2-1 and V is TRBV5-1; 7 nucleotides agree with TRBD1. CDR3 size: 15 residues. After removal of 0 bases from V and 9 bases from J, the junction contained 9 bases not matched to a gene. The germline CDR1 and CDR2 sequences are SGHRS and YFSETQ. The CDR3 region has the DNA TGCGCCAGCAGCTTGGATCCCTACAGGGGAAGTGAGCAGTTCTTC. Protein: CASSLDPYRGSEQFF.

This clone came up once. The chain employs TRBV5-4 and TRBJ2-7, with a weak D call TRBD1 (6 bases). Trimming left V 2 bases short and J 3 bases short, with 18 bases between. Germline V CDR1 and CDR2: SGHNT, YYREEE (reference sequence). The CDR3 consists of 16 residues. CDR3 region: CASSFPFGQGNYEQYF. CDR3 sequence (DNA): TGTGCCAGCAGCTTCCCATTTGGGCAGGGGAACTACGAGCAGTACTTC.

This clone appeared a single time. The V gene is TRBV18, the J gene TRBJ2-7, with D possibly matching TRBD1 (6 bases). There are 15 residues in the CDR3. V was shortened by 3 bases and J by 5 bases, with 17 bases between the two germline ends. From germline, CDR1 is KGHSH and CDR2 LQKENI. The CDR3 region is CASSPGRQGSNEQYF. The CDR3 nucleotides read TGTGCCAGCTCACCGGGGCGTCAGGGGAGTAACGAGCAGTACTTC.

The J gene is TRBJ2-7, the V gene TRBV18, with 9 bases matching TRBD2. CDR3 length: 16 amino acids. Germline V lookup: CDR1 KGHSH, CDR2 LQKENI. Trimming at V came to 6 bases and at J to 1 base, leaving 10 bases not matched to a gene. In DNA form, the CDR3 reads TGTGCCAGCTCCCTCGTTAGCGGGGGCCTTTCCTACGAGCAGTACTTC. Its protein product is CASSLVSGGLSYEQYF. Full variable domain (outside the CDR3, taken from reference TRBV18 and TRBJ2-7): NAGVMQNPRHLVRRRGQEARLRCSPMKGHSHVYWYRQLPEEGLKFMVYLQKENIIDESGMPKERFSAEFPKEGPSILRIQQVVRGDSAAYFCASSLVSGGLSYEQYFGPGTRLTVT.

The V call is TRBV10-3, the J call TRBJ2-2; D is perhaps TRBD1 (6 bases). The CDR3 contains 16 residues. V was trimmed by 4 bases and J by 5 bases, leaving 17 bases between them. Germline CDR1 ENHRY, CDR2 SYGVKD. CDR3: CAISGSRTETTGELFF. DNA of the CDR3: TGTGCCATCAGTGGTTCTCGGACAGAAACAACCGGGGAGCTGTTTTTT.

The DNA for the CDR3 is TGTGCCAGCTCACGTAACACAGGGTCTGGCACTGAAGCTTTCTTT. Its protein is CASSRNTGSGTEAFF. The J gene is TRBJ1-1, the V gene TRBV18; TRBD1 is a possible D gene (6 bases). The CDR3 extends over 15 amino acids. V was shortened by 4 bases and J by 4 bases, with 16 bases between the two germline ends. Germline V gene sequence: CDR1 KGHSH, CDR2 LQKENI.